The 14 T cell receptor beta chains reported below all come from one sample, sequenced in a study of blood T cells in healthy people across ages. Combining a sample-barcoded 5' primer with a J-beta primer mix, a second PCR ran for roughly 7 to 12 cycles. From the 5' RACE reads, TCRdb called clonotypes with MiXCR, one entry per CDR3 protein. This table has 1.5 million to 2 million distinct CDR3 sequences, 28% appearing once. Sequencing used blood. Receptor source: a woman in her 30s in good health.

This clonotype was counted a few times. The chain has TRBV5-1 and TRBJ1-1; 9 nucleotides match TRBD1. This CDR3 is built from 17 residues. The V and J ends lost 0 bases and 5 bases, in that order; junction bases with no gene match: 11. Germline CDR1 and CDR2: SGHRS and YFSETQ. The DNA of the CDR3 is TGCGCCAGCAGCTTGGTCGGGTCCGGGACAGGGCGGACTGAAGCTTTCTTT. Translation: CASSLVGSGTGRTEAFF.

The V call is TRBV7-9, the J call TRBJ1-6; D is undetermined. From germline, CDR1 is SEHNR and CDR2 FQNEAQ (reference sequence). The CDR3 length is 15 residues. With 4 bases removed from V and 8 bases from J, the gap between germline ends came to 15 bases. CDR3: CASSSERIEHSPLHF. Here the CDR3 DNA reads TGTGCCAGCAGCTCCGAGAGAATAGAGCATTCACCCCTCCACTTT.

This clonotype was detected many times. The CDR3 DNA sequence: TGTGCCAGCAGCACAATGGATAGCGACACAGATACGCAGTATTTT. Protein product: CASSTMDSDTDTQYF. The chain joins TRBV12-3 or TRBV12-4 to TRBJ2-3; tentatively, D is TRBD2 (5 bases). V lost 6 bases and J lost 2, with 15 bases in between. The CDR3 extends over 15 amino acids.

This clonotype was observed once. The chain couples TRBV13 to TRBJ2-1; weak D call: TRBD2 (6 bases). Per germline, CDR1 PRHDT and CDR2 FYEKMQ (reference sequence). Trimming removed 5 bases at V and 3 bases at J, with 14 bases between. The CDR3 consists of 15 residues. The CDR3 region has the DNA TGTGCCAGCAGCACGGGACTGGGGATCTACAATGAGCAGTTCTTC. Encoded protein: CASSTGLGIYNEQFF.

This clonotype was seen only a few times. The rearrangement uses TRBV20-1 and TRBJ2-3; TRBD2 aligns across 12 bases. The CDR3 extends over 15 amino acids. Germline V gene lookup returns CDR1 DFQATT and CDR2 SNEGSKA (reference sequence). V lost 5 bases, J lost 3 bases, and 6 bases stayed unmatched. Here the CDR3 reads CSARLAGAITDTQYF. CDR3 sequence (DNA): TGCAGTGCTCGACTAGCGGGGGCAATTACAGATACGCAGTATTTT.

This clonotype was detected ten times or more. V is TRBV19 and J is TRBJ2-7, with 10 bases fitting TRBD2. The CDR3 runs 15 residues. V lost 5 bases and J lost 7; bases outside the gene matches: 11. Germline values: CDR1 LNHDA, CDR2 SQIVND (reference sequence). This CDR3 reads CASSPRAGGRGEQYF. CDR3 bases: TGTGCCAGTAGTCCGCGAGCGGGAGGGCGTGGTGAGCAGTACTTC.

This clonotype was counted a few times. The gene calls are TRBV2 and TRBJ2-7; D remains unclear. The V end lost 2 bases, the J end lost 3 bases, and 14 bases lay between the germline ends. CDR1 SNHLY and CDR2 FYNNEI come from the germline V gene. The CDR3 has 15 residues. CDR3 in amino acids: CASSEQSKGGYEQYF. CDR3 in DNA: TGTGCCAGCAGTGAACAATCAAAGGGCGGCTACGAGCAGTACTTC. Supplemented by reference TRBV2 and TRBJ2-7, the full variable domain reads EPEVTQTPSHQVTQMGQEVILRCVPISNHLYFYWYRQILGQKVEFLVSFYNNEISEKSEIFDDQFSVERPDGSNFTLKIRSTKLEDSAMYFCASSEQSKGGYEQYFGPGTRLTVT.

This clonotype was observed at least ten times. In DNA, the CDR3 is TGTGCCAGCAGTAGACAGGGGGGGGATGAGCAGTTCTTC. Its protein product is CASSRQGGDEQFF. This rearrangement joins TRBV2 to TRBJ2-1; 9 nucleotides align to TRBD1. The CDR3 is 13 amino acids. Germline V gives CDR1 SNHLY, CDR2 FYNNEI. Germline trimming cut 5 bases from V and 8 bases from J; bases unmatched to any gene: 4.

This chain uses TRBV18 with TRBJ1-1, with TRBD1 matching 7 bases. Germline V gene data show CDR1 as KGHSH and CDR2 as LQKENI. After removal of 5 bases from V and 7 bases from J, the junction contained 7 bases not matched to a gene. The CDR3 loop spans 13 amino acids. CDR3 in amino acids: CASSGQEQFEAFF. DNA for the CDR3: TGTGCCAGCTCAGGACAGGAGCAATTTGAAGCTTTCTTT.

This clonotype was counted between two and nine times. The V gene is TRBV20-1, the J gene TRBJ2-5; 12 nucleotides line up with TRBD2. Germline values: CDR1 DFQATT, CDR2 SNEGSKA (reference sequence). The V segment lost 5 bases and the J segment 5 bases; nucleotides outside the gene matches: 6. The CDR3 is 14 amino acids. For the CDR3, the DNA is TGCAGTGCTGTGACTAGCGGGAGTTTTGAGACCCAGTACTTC. It is translated as CSAVTSGSFETQYF.

The chain employs TRBV6-5 and TRBJ2-1; 8 nucleotides agree with TRBD2. In germline, CDR1 is MNHEY, CDR2 SVGAGI. The V gene end was trimmed by 4 bases and the J gene end by 6 bases; junction bases not matched to a gene: 8. CDR3 length equals 15 residues. CDR3 in amino acids: CASSWTGGGLNEQFF. CDR3 bases: TGTGCCAGCAGTTGGACCGGCGGGGGGCTCAATGAGCAGTTCTTC.

This clonotype has only a few counts. The chain joins TRBV7-2 to TRBJ1-4; a weak D match, TRBD1 (5 bases). The CDR3 extends over 15 amino acids. With 5 bases removed from V and 6 bases from J, the gap between germline ends came to 16 bases. CDR1 SGHTA and CDR2 FQGNSA come from the germline V gene. CDR3 bases: TGTGCCAGCAGCAGAAGCCCCCGGGGGTATGAAAAACTGTTTTTT. This gives the protein CASSRSPRGYEKLFF.

The chain is built from TRBV5-1 and TRBJ2-3, with 12 bases matching TRBD2. J was trimmed by 3 bases and V by 4 bases; bases with no gene match: 9. The CDR3 covers 17 residues. In germline, CDR1 is SGHRS, CDR2 YFSETQ. Here the CDR3 reads CASSPPTTSGSTDTQYF. The DNA for the CDR3 is TGCGCCAGCAGCCCACCAACGACTAGCGGGAGTACAGATACGCAGTATTTT.

This clonotype was picked up a small number of times. The rearrangement joins TRBV28 to TRBJ2-1, with unresolved D. The germline V gene has CDR1 MDHEN and CDR2 SYDVKM. V lost 5 bases to trimming and J lost 10 bases, with 18 bases between them. The CDR3 covers 14 residues. CDR3 protein: CASSPPPSVREQFF. The DNA for the CDR3 is TGTGCCAGCAGTCCACCACCCTCGGTGCGGGAGCAGTTCTTC.